This T cell receptor beta chain appears in the sequencing data of a study of T-cell memory formation after mild COVID-19. As for the study in general: TCR clusters were mostly donor specific.

Findings and limits, study-wide: Researchers found some responding clones in pre-infection memory, a sign that cross-reactive memory joined. Contracting clones from day 15 to 85 had balanced CD4/CD8; later expanders favoured CD4+.

CDR1 is KGHDR and CDR2 is SFDVKD in the germline V gene. The CDR3 covers 15 residues. Trimming took off 2 bases at V and 1 base at J, with 5 bases between the two ends. Concerning this clonotype: Its target is unknown.

One entry per CDR3 protein results from TCRdb running MiXCR on the 5' RACE reads. There are about 200,000 distinct CDR3 sequences in the sample; just over 9.5% occur only once, and 3% to 4.5% lies in the top ten. The sequencing sample was made of PBMCs or a T cell subset sorted from them (not recorded which). This TCR was sampled from a young man who had mild COVID-19 (a few samples of this study predate the infection). Cell type and time point are not known. The rearrangement links TRBV24-1 to TRBJ2-6; D unclear. The CDR3, as DNA: TGTGCCACCAGTGATTCCCGGTCTGGGGCCAACGTCCTGACTTTC. Its protein product is CATSDSRSGANVLTF.